The entry below describes one T cell receptor beta chain. What it binds is unknown. The record originates from a study of a mutant IDH1 vaccine in newly diagnosed glioma. Study information: Vaccine dosing followed radiotherapy by 4-6 weeks, or accompanied temozolomide cycles.

Time point denoted: week 47, end of study. One vaccine dose held 300 ug of mutant IDH1 20-mer peptide and came with topical imiquimod. Patients carried new grade 3 or 4 IDH1-mutant astrocytomas lacking nuclear ATRX. Measured with immunoSEQ multiplex PCR; TCRdb has only the in-frame clones, and not every one. This sample carries fewer than 25,000 clones, around 82% of them seen once, and the ten largest clones take 2.5% to 3%. This sequence was found in a man between 40 and 49 years old with glioma. Material: PBMCs, obtained from a glioma patient whose treatment included an IDH1 peptide vaccine.

The CDR3 nucleotides are TGTGCCAGCAGTGGGACAGTTTTCGGGAACACTGAAGCTTTCTTT. It codes for CASSGTVFGNTEAFF. The J gene is TRBJ1-1, the V gene TRBV28, with TRBD1 matching 7 bases. Trimming took 5 bases from V and 1 from J; bases not matched to a gene: 7. This CDR3 comprises 15 residues. Germline lookup yields CDR1 MDHEN and CDR2 SYDVKM. Based on the CDR3 plus reference TRBV28 and TRBJ1-1, the full variable domain is DVKVTQSSRYLVKRTGEKVFLECVQDMDHENMFWYRQDPGLGLRLIYFSYDVKMKEKGDIPEGYSVSREKKERFSLILESASTNQTSMYLCASSGTVFGNTEAFFGQGTRLTVV.